The 18 T cell receptor beta chains reported below all come from one sample, sequenced in a study of T-cell memory formation after mild COVID-19. TCRdb itself ran the 5' RACE reads through MiXCR, one entry per CDR3 protein. Among tens of thousands of distinct CDR3 sequences listed, roughly 13% were seen once. The sequencing sample was made of PBMCs or a T cell subset sorted from them (not recorded which). These receptors were obtained from a man between 18 and 35 years old who had mild COVID-19 (a few samples of this study predate the infection). Cell type and time point are not known.

The chain joins TRBV7-2 to TRBJ2-3; D not resolved. CDR1 is SGHTA, CDR2 FQGNSA, per germline. CDR3 length: 14 residues. V was cut by 8 bases and J by 0 bases, with 12 bases left in between. The CDR3 here is CASGRGASTDTQYF. CDR3 nucleotides: TGTGCCAGCGGGCGAGGCGCTAGCACAGATACGCAGTATTTT.

This clonotype appeared many times. V usage is TRBV7-3 and J usage is TRBJ2-3; TRBD1 might be the D (5 bases). V lost 4 bases and J 3 bases, leaving 14 bases between the germline ends. CDR1 and CDR2 (germline): SGHTA, FQGTGA. This CDR3 has 15 amino acids. The chain's CDR3 is CASSSRTSITDTQYF. In DNA, the CDR3 is TGTGCCAGCAGCTCCAGGACATCAATTACAGATACGCAGTATTTT.

The V and J genes are TRBV7-9 and TRBJ1-5; D gene unclear. The germline V gene has CDR1 SEHNR and CDR2 FQNEAQ (reference sequence). This CDR3 contains 12 residues. Trimming removed 4 bases at V and 4 bases at J, with 5 bases between. In DNA form, the CDR3 reads TGTGCCAGCAGCTCCACTAATCAGCCCCAGCATTTT. This gives the protein CASSSTNQPQHF.

This chain uses TRBV6-2 or TRBV6-3 with TRBJ2-1; TRBD2 is a possible D gene (5 bases). This CDR3 region has 13 residues. Germline V gives CDR1 MNHEY, CDR2 SVGEGT. V lost 6 bases and J 4 bases, leaving 10 bases between the germline ends. CDR3 DNA sequence: TGTGCCAGCAGCCACACTAGTTACAATGAGCAGTTCTTC. Residues: CASSHTSYNEQFF.

The chain carries TRBV27 and TRBJ2-7; weak D call: TRBD1 (5 bases). This CDR3 is built from 13 residues. CDR1 MNHEY and CDR2 SMNVEV come from the germline V gene (reference sequence). V gave up 5 bases and J gave up 4 bases, with 12 bases separating them. The CDR3 nucleotides read TGTGCCAGCAGTCCCTCAGGGAAGTACGAGCAGTACGTC. The encoded protein is CASSPSGKYEQYV.

A few counts support this clonotype. The CDR3 DNA reads TGTGCCAGCAGCTTGGATGGCAGGCTTTTCCAAGAGACCCAGTACTTC. It codes for CASSLDGRLFQETQYF. The rearrangement joins TRBV5-6 to TRBJ2-5; D uncertain. V shed 0 bases and J shed 1 base, with 13 bases lying between them. CDR1 SGHDT and CDR2 YYEEEE come from the germline V gene. The CDR3 totals 16 residues.

This clonotype was counted only a few times. J is TRBJ2-4 and V is TRBV27, with a possible D match to TRBD1 (5 bases). V lost 3 bases and J 7 bases, leaving 19 bases between the germline ends. The CDR3 totals 16 residues. Per germline, CDR1 MNHEY and CDR2 SMNVEV (reference sequence). The CDR3 region has the DNA TGTGCCAGCAGTTTTGTGGGGTCCAACCCAGGGAACATTCAGTACTTC. Amino acid sequence: CASSFVGSNPGNIQYF.

V and J are TRBV3-1 and TRBJ2-5, with no clear D. V was shortened by 3 bases and J by 3 bases, with 2 bases between the two germline ends. The CDR3 length is 11 residues. Germline V gives CDR1 LGHDT, CDR2 YNNKEL (reference sequence). The CDR3 DNA reads as TGTGCCAGCAGCCAGGAAGAGACCCAGTACTTC. Translation: CASSQEETQYF.

V usage is TRBV5-1 and J usage is TRBJ2-1; 11 bases line up with TRBD2. The CDR3 is 15 residues long. V lost 4 bases to trimming and J lost 7 bases; unmatched junction nucleotides: 7. Looked up from germline, CDR1 is SGHRS and CDR2 is YFSETQ. The CDR3 region is CASSPLAGGQNEQFF. The DNA of the CDR3 is TGCGCCAGCAGCCCCTTAGCGGGGGGGCAGAATGAGCAGTTCTTC.

The chain is built from TRBV7-2 and TRBJ2-5, with 7 bases fitting TRBD2. The length of the CDR3 is 15 residues. Germline values: CDR1 SGHTA, CDR2 FQGNSA. Unmatched junction bases numbered 7, after V lost 2 bases and J lost 4 bases. The CDR3 loop is CASSLKGWEGETQYF. For the CDR3, the DNA is TGTGCCAGCAGCTTAAAGGGCTGGGAGGGAGAGACCCAGTACTTC.

The chain carries TRBV4-1 and TRBJ1-5, with D unresolved. V lost 0 bases and J lost 2, with 11 bases in between. The germline V gene encodes CDR1 MGHRA and CDR2 YSYEKL. The CDR3 contains 16 residues. The CDR3 loop is CASSQEGGSGNQPQHF. The CDR3 nucleotides are TGCGCCAGCAGCCAAGAAGGCGGTAGTGGCAATCAGCCCCAGCATTTT.

This sequence joins TRBV6-2 or TRBV6-3 and TRBJ1-2; tentative D call: TRBD1 (6 bases). Looked up from germline, CDR1 is MNHEY and CDR2 is SVGEGT. The CDR3 is made up of 13 amino acids. The V and J ends lost 1 base and 5 bases respectively, with 8 bases between them. The CDR3 DNA reads TGTGCCAGCAGTTACTTCGACAGGTATGGCTACACCTTC. It is translated as CASSYFDRYGYTF.

The genes are TRBV5-1 and TRBJ1-1, with D maybe TRBD1 (5 bases). The CDR3 extends over 17 amino acids. The germline CDR1 and CDR2 sequences are SGHRS and YFSETQ. The V end was cut by 1 base, the J end by 5 bases, with 21 bases between. The chain's CDR3 is CASSLIPVSAGRTEAFF. CDR3 coding DNA: TGCGCCAGCAGCTTGATCCCTGTCTCGGCAGGGAGGACTGAAGCTTTCTTT.

This chain joins TRBV9 and TRBJ2-5; D is uncertain. V gave up 3 bases and J gave up 0 bases, with 9 bases separating them. Germline assignment: CDR1 SGDLS and CDR2 YYNGEE. The CDR3 covers 14 residues. The CDR3 is CASSDLGYQETQYF. The DNA of the CDR3 is TGTGCCAGCAGCGACCTTGGGTACCAAGAGACCCAGTACTTC.

V usage is TRBV4-1 and J usage is TRBJ2-4; D is unresolved. With 4 bases removed from V and 0 bases from J, the gap between germline ends came to 10 bases. The CDR3 length is 15 residues. The germline CDR1 and CDR2 sequences are MGHRA and YSYEKL. The CDR3 sequence is CASSRITLAKNIQYF. The CDR3 coding sequence is TGCGCCAGCAGCCGGATAACACTAGCCAAAAACATTCAGTACTTC.

The sample holds a few counts of this clonotype. V gene TRBV12-3 or TRBV12-4 combines with J gene TRBJ1-2; D is uncertain. The CDR3 is made up of 14 amino acids. Trimming left V 7 bases short and J 6 bases short, with 18 bases between. The CDR3 coding sequence is TGTGCCAGCACCCCCGAATGGCCCGACGATGGCTACACCTTC. Amino acid sequence: CASTPEWPDDGYTF.

In this sample, this clonotype turned up a few times. J is TRBJ2-2 and V is TRBV4-2; TRBD2 agrees at 8 bases. The CDR3 contains 20 residues. The germline CDR1 and CDR2 sequences are LGHNA and YNFKEQ. The junction had 18 bases not matched to a gene; V was cut back by 4 bases and J by 2 bases. For the CDR3, the DNA is TGTGCCAGCAGCCCGCCGGGACTAGTCTTGATCCGGGTAAACACCGGGGAGCTGTTTTTT. Translated, it gives CASSPPGLVLIRVNTGELFF.

This clonotype showed up just a few times. The chain couples TRBV6-5 to TRBJ2-6; D ambiguous. CDR1 is MNHEY, CDR2 SVGAGI, per germline. V was trimmed by 3 bases and J by 3 bases, leaving 9 bases between them. This CDR3 region has 15 residues. CDR3 sequence (DNA): TGTGCCAGCAGTTATCGGTGGAGTGGGGCCAACGTCCTGACTTTC. As protein: CASSYRWSGANVLTF.